Listed below are T cell receptor beta chains from one sample, sequenced in a study of shared clonotypes between healthy human individuals. Some clones are missing from TCRdb's copy, which holds only in-frame ones; the method was immunoSEQ multiplex PCR. The sample carries about 600,000 clones, around three quarters recorded once. Input material: PBMCs. These receptors were obtained from a woman in her thirties or forties in good health. Some clones in this sample may be carry-over from other donors' samples. CDR3s include the opening cysteine and the closing phenylalanine or tryptophan. D genes are given only for firm matches. Some rows mark clone size as missing; the rest say once, few, many or name a class of expanded clone.

j_call | d_call | cdr3_length | v_call | clone_size | cdr3_nt | cdr3_aa
TRBJ2-5 | - | 13 | TRBV10-3 | few | TGTGCCATCAGTGACCGGGGAGAAGAGACCCAGTACTTC | CAISDRGEETQYF
TRBJ2-1 | - | 12 | TRBV7-3 | - | TGTGCCAGCAGCATCTCCGGGACTCCGCAGTTCTTC | CASSISGTPQFF
TRBJ1-3 | TRBD1 | 16 | TRBV10-1 | - | TGCGCCAGCAGTGAGTGTCTAGGGGGCGCGTGGAACACCATATATTTT | CASSECLGGAWNTIYF
TRBJ1-3 | TRBD1 | 15 | TRBV5-6 | - | TGTGCCAGCAGCACGGACAGGGGATATGGAAACACCGTATATTTT | CASSTDRGYGNTVYF
TRBJ2-7 | - | 13 | TRBV18 | few | TGTGCCAGCTCACCTGCCAGGGGCGACGAGCAGTACTTC | CASSPARGDEQYF
TRBJ2-7 | - | 12 | TRBV5-1 | - | TGCGCCAGCAGCTACCAAGGGGACGAGCAGTACTTC | CASSYQGDEQYF
TRBJ2-5 | - | 14 | TRBV29-1 | - | TGCAGCGTTGCTGGGGTGGTTAACCAAGAGACCCAGTACTTC | CSVAGVVNQETQYF
TRBJ2-1 | - | 11 | TRBV7-2 | once | TGTGCCAGCAGCCTAATGCATGAGCAGTTCTTC | CASSLMHEQFF
TRBJ2-7 | - | 14 | TRBV18 | - | TGTGCCAGCTCACCAAGGGGTCAGGGCTACGAGCAGTACTTC | CASSPRGQGYEQYF
TRBJ2-1 | TRBD2 | 14 | TRBV7-9 | - | TGTGCCAGCAGCTGGCTAGCGGGGGGGAATGAGCAGTTCTTC | CASSWLAGGNEQFF
TRBJ2-2 | TRBD2 | 15 | TRBV6-5 | - | TGTGCCAGCAGCCGCCGACTAGCGGAGCGCGGGGAGCTGTTTTTT | CASSRRLAERGELFF
TRBJ1-5 | - | 14 | TRBV30 | - | TGTGCCTGGAACCGTGGGGGGCGCGTTCAGCCCCAGCATTTT | CAWNRGGRVQPQHF
TRBJ2-1 | - | 14 | TRBV7-9 | - | TGTGCCAGCAGCTTAGAAGGGAACTACAATGAGCAGTTCTTC | CASSLEGNYNEQFF
TRBJ2-3 | - | 15 | TRBV27 | - | TGTGCCAGCAGTTTAGTTCGGGAAGTGGCAGATACGCAGTATTTT | CASSLVREVADTQYF
TRBJ1-1 | - | 16 | TRBV18 | - | TGTGCCAGCTCACCACGGGGGGGATTCATGAACACTGAAGCTTTCTTT | CASSPRGGFMNTEAFF
TRBJ2-5 | - | 14 | TRBV10-2 | - | TGCGCCAATCGCCAACCGGACACCCAAGAGACCCAGTACTTC | CANRQPDTQETQYF
TRBJ2-7 | - | 15 | TRBV6-6 | - | TGTGCCAGCAGTTACTCGATGGATTCTCCCGAAAACTTGTACTTC | CASSYSMDSPENLYF
TRBJ2-5 | - | 12 | TRBV21-1 | - | TGTGCCAGCAGCAAACTGCAAGAGACCCAGTACTTC | CASSKLQETQYF
TRBJ2-7 | - | 14 | TRBV7-8 | - | TGTGCCAGCACCACGAAGTTGGGTAGGTACGAGCAGTACTTC | CASTTKLGRYEQYF
TRBJ2-2 | TRBD1 | 15 | TRBV6-6 | - | TGTGCCAGCAGCCAACGGACAGGGAACACCGGGGAGCTGTTTTTT | CASSQRTGNTGELFF
TRBJ2-6 | - | 15 | TRBV7-2 | - | TGTGCCAGCAGCCGACAGGCCTCTGGGGCCAACGTCCTGACTTTC | CASSRQASGANVLTF
TRBJ2-7 | - | 14 | TRBV6-5 | - | TGTGCCAGCAGTTACGCTATAGGCTCCTACGAGCAGTACTTC | CASSYAIGSYEQYF